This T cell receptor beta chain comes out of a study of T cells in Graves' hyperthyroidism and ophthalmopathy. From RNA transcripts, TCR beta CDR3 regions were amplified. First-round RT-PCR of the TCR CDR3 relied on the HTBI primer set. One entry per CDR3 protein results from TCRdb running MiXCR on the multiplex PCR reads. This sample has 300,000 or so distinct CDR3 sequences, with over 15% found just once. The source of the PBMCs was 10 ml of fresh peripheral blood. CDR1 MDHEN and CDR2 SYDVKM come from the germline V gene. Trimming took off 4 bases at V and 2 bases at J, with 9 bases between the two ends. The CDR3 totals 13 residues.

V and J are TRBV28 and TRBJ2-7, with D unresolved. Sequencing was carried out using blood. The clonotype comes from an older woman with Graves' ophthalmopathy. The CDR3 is CASSSLTTYEQYF. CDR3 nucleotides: TGTGCCAGCAGTTCCTTAACAACCTACGAGCAGTACTTC.